The 2 T cell receptor beta chains below were found in one sample sequenced in a study of shared clonotypes between healthy human individuals. The data were produced by immunoSEQ multiplex PCR, yet TCRdb's version contains in-frame clones alone and is incomplete. In the table there are more than 2 million clones, roughly 95% of which are singletons. Sample: naive CD4+ T cells sorted from blood. Subset indicated: CD45RA+ positively selected. These receptor sequences come from a young man in good health.

This clone is a singleton in its sample. The genes are TRBV9 and TRBJ2-7; D possibly uses TRBD1 or TRBD2 (5 bases each). The CDR3 covers 13 residues. Trimming cost V 2 bases and J 3 bases, with 9 bases left between them. Germline values: CDR1 SGDLS, CDR2 YYNGEE. The CDR3 DNA reads as TGTGCCAGCAGCGTTGGGGACCTCTACGAGCAGTACTTC. This gives the protein CASSVGDLYEQYF.

The rearrangement uses TRBV5-6 and TRBJ1-2, with 7 positions matching TRBD1. The ends lost 4 bases at V and 2 bases at J; junction bases unmatched: 5. Germline values: CDR1 SGHDT, CDR2 YYEEEE. The CDR3 consists of 14 residues. This chain's CDR3 is CASSDGTANYGYTF. The CDR3 DNA reads as TGTGCCAGCAGCGATGGGACAGCGAACTATGGCTACACCTTC.